Listed here are 12 T cell receptor beta chains from one sample, sequenced in a study of blood T cell repertoires in COVID-19. Sequencing was performed with immunoSEQ multiplex PCR; in TCRdb, only in-frame clones are kept and a portion is missing. Of about 47,000 clones in the sample, about 87% were seen once. What was sequenced was peripheral blood. The receptors here all came from a human donor with active COVID-19. The donor label of this sample is uncertain.

The chain links TRBV11-3 to TRBJ2-7; 9 bases agree with TRBD2. The CDR3 loop spans 14 amino acids. Trimming at V came to 7 bases and at J to 5 bases, leaving 9 bases not matched to a gene. Germline V gene lookup returns CDR1 SGHNT and CDR2 YENEEA. This CDR3 is CASTLSGGKHEQYF. Here the CDR3 DNA reads TGTGCCAGCACCCTAAGCGGGGGGAAGCACGAGCAGTACTTC.

The rearrangement uses TRBV7-9 and TRBJ1-4; D not resolved. Germline assignment: CDR1 SEHNR and CDR2 FQNEAQ (reference sequence). Trimming shortened V by 5 bases and J by 0 bases, and 10 bases separated the two germline ends. CDR3 length: 15 amino acids. This CDR3 is CASSRTRATNEKLFF. The CDR3 DNA follows: TGTGCCAGCAGCCGCACCCGAGCAACTAATGAAAAACTGTTTTTT.

In DNA, the CDR3 is TGTGCCAGCAGCGTGGGGGGTCTGAACACTGAAGCTTTCTTT. Protein product: CASSVGGLNTEAFF. The chain carries TRBV7-2 and TRBJ1-1, with D possibly being TRBD1 (5 bases). V gave up 5 bases and J gave up 0 bases, with 10 bases separating them. From germline, CDR1 is SGHTA and CDR2 FQGNSA. The CDR3 spans 14 residues.

V usage is TRBV7-8 and J usage is TRBJ2-3; D ambiguous. Trimming shortened V by 3 bases and J by 2 bases, and 6 bases separated the two germline ends. The CDR3 runs to 13 residues. CDR1 SGHVS and CDR2 FQNEAQ come from the germline V gene. The CDR3: CASSFSNTDTQYF. The CDR3 DNA reads as TGTGCCAGCAGCTTCTCTAACACAGATACGCAGTATTTT.

CDR3: CASSYSTGSGANVLTF. CDR3 coding DNA: TGTGCCAGCAGTTACTCGACAGGCTCTGGGGCCAACGTCCTGACTTTC. The chain links TRBV6-6 to TRBJ2-6; maybe TRBD1 (6 bases). Germline V gene data show CDR1 as MNHNY and CDR2 as SVGAGI (reference sequence). The CDR3 extends over 16 amino acids. Trimming stripped 0 bases from V and 0 bases from J, with 6 bases between.

The chain joins TRBV27 to TRBJ1-2; 10 positions match TRBD1. The V and J ends lost 6 bases and 7 bases, in that order; junction bases with no gene match: 5. The CDR3 totals 13 residues. The germline V gene encodes CDR1 MNHEY and CDR2 SMNVEV (reference sequence). This CDR3 reads CASRRTGGAGYTF. As DNA, the CDR3 is TGTGCCAGCAGAAGGACAGGGGGTGCTGGCTACACCTTC.

This clone has a single count. This chain uses TRBV5-1 with TRBJ2-6; TRBD1 is a possible D gene (5 bases). This CDR3 region has 17 residues. The germline CDR1 and CDR2 sequences are SGHRS and YFSETQ. V was shortened by 1 base and J by 2 bases, with 13 bases between the two germline ends. The CDR3 nucleotides read TGCGCCAGCAGCTTGAGTCAGGGAAACGCTGGGGCCAACGTCCTGACTTTC. Its translation is CASSLSQGNAGANVLTF.

This rearrangement joins TRBV7-8 to TRBJ2-2, with TRBD1 identical over 7 bases. The V segment lost 3 bases and the J segment 7 bases; nucleotides outside the gene matches: 5. From germline, CDR1 is SGHVS and CDR2 FQNEAQ. This CDR3 is built from 14 residues. CDR3 in DNA: TGTGCCAGCAGCTTCGACAGGGCGATCGGGGAGCTGTTTTTT. Amino acid sequence: CASSFDRAIGELFF.

The rearrangement uses TRBV4-3 and TRBJ2-3; 7 bases are shared with TRBD2. Germline values: CDR1 LGHNA, CDR2 YSLEER. The length of the CDR3 is 19 residues. V shed 1 base, J shed 5 bases, and the junction held 18 bases outside the gene matches. CDR3 DNA sequence: TGCGCCAGCAGCCAAGCCTTTGTTAGCGGGCTCCTCTCGGGAGATACGCAGTATTTT. Translating gives CASSQAFVSGLLSGDTQYF.

This clone came up once. The V call is TRBV12-5, the J call TRBJ1-5; D gene ambiguous. The germline V and J ends were trimmed by 7 bases and 7 bases, with 14 bases remaining between them. The CDR3 length is 13 residues. Germline V gene lookup returns CDR1 LGHNT and CDR2 FRNRAP. DNA of the CDR3: TGTGCTAGTGCCCTGGCAGGAGGGCAGCCCCAGCATTTT. It translates to CASALAGGQPQHF.

The chain uses TRBV19 and TRBJ2-7; D call uncertain. Trimming removed 3 bases from V and 3 bases from J, with 9 bases in between. The CDR3 extends over 13 amino acids. Germline lookup yields CDR1 LNHDA and CDR2 SQIVND (reference sequence). The CDR3 protein is CASSIHANYEQYF. CDR3 bases: TGTGCCAGTAGTATCCACGCGAACTACGAGCAGTACTTC.

This clone showed up just once. The chain has TRBV7-9 and TRBJ1-5, with D perhaps TRBD1 (5 bases). This CDR3 is 15 amino acids long. Trimming left V 3 bases short and J 2 bases short, with 11 bases between. The germline CDR1 and CDR2 sequences are SEHNR and FQNEAQ (reference sequence). CDR3 residues: CASSLGPGGNQPQHF. DNA for the CDR3: TGTGCCAGCAGCTTGGGACCGGGAGGCAATCAGCCCCAGCATTTT.